A single T cell receptor (beta chain) is shown here with its context. No antigen is known for it. CDR1 and CDR2 from the germline V gene are SGHVS and FQNEAQ. The CDR3 runs to 15 residues. V shed 5 bases and J 7 bases; nucleotides not matched to a gene: 10. The source of the sample is a study of ipilimumab plus nivolumab after autologous stem cell transplantation. Study overall: A median of roughly 8 nivolumab and 4 to 6 ipilimumab doses were given. The DLBCL group included primary refractory and relapsed cases. Study observations and caveats: The authors say TCR, Treg and microbiome findings warrant further study.

Only in-frame clones appear in the TCRdb table, and some are missing; sequencing was by immunoSEQ multiplex PCR. The data contain about 20,000 clones, 70% to 80% of them singletons. Starting 14 to 28 days after autologous transplant, ipilimumab 1 mg/kg was given. The clonotype comes from a male donor with diffuse large B-cell lymphoma. This specimen consisted of PBMCs, obtained in a trial of ipilimumab plus nivolumab as post-transplant consolidation. This sequence joins TRBV7-8 and TRBJ1-1, with 10 bases matching TRBD1. The CDR3 sequence: CASSRGGTGDFEAFF. CDR3 DNA sequence: TGTGCCAGCAGCCGGGGCGGGACAGGGGACTTTGAAGCTTTCTTT.